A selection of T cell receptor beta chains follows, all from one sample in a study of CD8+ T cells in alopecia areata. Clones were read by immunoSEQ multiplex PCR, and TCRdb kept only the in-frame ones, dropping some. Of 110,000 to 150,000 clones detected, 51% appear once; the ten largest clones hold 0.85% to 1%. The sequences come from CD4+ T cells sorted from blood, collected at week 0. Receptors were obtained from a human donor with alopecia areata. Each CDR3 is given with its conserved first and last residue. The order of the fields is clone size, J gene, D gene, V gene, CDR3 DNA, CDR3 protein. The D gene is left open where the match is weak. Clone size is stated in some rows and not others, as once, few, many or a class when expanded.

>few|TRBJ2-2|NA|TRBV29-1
TGCAGCGCCTCCGGGACCTATCGGCTGAACACCGGGGAGCTGTTTTTT
CSASGTYRLNTGELFF
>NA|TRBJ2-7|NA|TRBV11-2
TGTGCCAGCAGCCCCCCGGGGTCCTACGAGCAGTACTTC
CASSPPGSYEQYF
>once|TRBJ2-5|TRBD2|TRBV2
TGTGCCAGCAGCGCCTCCGGACTAGCGGGAGAGACCCAGTACTTC
CASSASGLAGETQYF
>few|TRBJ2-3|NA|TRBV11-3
TGTGCCAGCAGCCGGGGGCGAGGGGATACGCAGTATTTT
CASSRGRGDTQYF
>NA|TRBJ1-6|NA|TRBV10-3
TGTGCCATCTCCGGGACCCTCGACGGGTCACCCCTCCACTTT
CAISGTLDGSPLHF
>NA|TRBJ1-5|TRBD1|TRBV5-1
TGCGCCAGCAGCTTCCAGGGGGGGAGGAATCAGCCCCAGCATTTT
CASSFQGGRNQPQHF
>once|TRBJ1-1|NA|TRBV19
TGTGCCAGTAGTATTCTCGGCGGGGTTTTGACTGAAGCTTTCTTT
CASSILGGVLTEAFF
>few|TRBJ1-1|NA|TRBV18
TGTGCCAGCTCACCAAGCTCCGGGGGTGAAACTGAAGCTTTCTTT
CASSPSSGGETEAFF
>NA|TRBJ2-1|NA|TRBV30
TGTGCCTGGAGTGTGCGGGATTGGTCCTACAATGAGCAGTTCTTC
CAWSVRDWSYNEQFF
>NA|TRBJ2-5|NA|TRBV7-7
TGTGCTAGCAGCCAGACAGGGAGGGAGGCCCAGTACTTC
CASSQTGREAQYF
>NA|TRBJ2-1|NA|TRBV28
TGTGCCAGCAGTCTAACTGGGGCTACTCGAAATGAGCAGTTCTTC
CASSLTGATRNEQFF
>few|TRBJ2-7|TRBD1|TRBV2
TGTGCCAGCAGCCGAGACAGGGCTAGCTCCTACGAGCAGTACTTC
CASSRDRASSYEQYF
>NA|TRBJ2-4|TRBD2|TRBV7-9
TGTGCCAGCAGCCAAATACTAGCGGGAGGCATGAAAAACATTCAGTACTTC
CASSQILAGGMKNIQYF
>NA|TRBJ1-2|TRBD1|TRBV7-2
TGTGCCAGCAGCTCCCGGGACAGACCCTTAAGAGGCTACACCTTC
CASSSRDRPLRGYTF
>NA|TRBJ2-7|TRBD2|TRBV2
TGTGCCAGCAGTGAAATTAAAAGCGGGAGTCGGTACGAGCAGTACTTC
CASSEIKSGSRYEQYF
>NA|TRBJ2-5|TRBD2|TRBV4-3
TGCGCCAGCAGCCAAGATCTGGCTCGGATAGGCCGAGCGGGAGGGCCAGGAGAGACCCAGTACTTC
CASSQDLARIGRAGGPGETQYF
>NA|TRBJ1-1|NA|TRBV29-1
TGCAGCGCAGGACGGGAAACAGCTGAAGCTTTCTTT
CSAGRETAEAFF
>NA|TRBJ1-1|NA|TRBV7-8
TGTGCCAGCAGCTTAGTTCAGGTCTCAGAAGCTTTCTTT
CASSLVQVSEAFF
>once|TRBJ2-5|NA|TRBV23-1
TGCGCCAGCAGTCGCAGGGAAGAGACCCAGTACTTC
CASSRREETQYF
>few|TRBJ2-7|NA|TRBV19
TGTGCCAGTAGTATATCTGCTGGGCGCGAGCAGTACTTC
CASSISAGREQYF
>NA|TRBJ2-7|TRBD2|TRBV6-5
TGTGCCAGCAGTTCCGGACTAGCGGGAGTTCCCCGGCAGTACTTC
CASSSGLAGVPRQYF
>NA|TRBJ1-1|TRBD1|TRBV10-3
TGTGCCATCAGCACCGGGACAGGGATGAACACTGAAGCTTTCTTT
CAISTGTGMNTEAFF
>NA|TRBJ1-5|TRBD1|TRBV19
TGTGCCAGCGCCGGGACAGGGACCGGGGCCCAGCATTTT
CASAGTGTGAQHF
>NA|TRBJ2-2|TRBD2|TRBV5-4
TGTGCCAGCAGCTGGGGACTAGCGGGTAACACCGGGGAGCTGTTTTTT
CASSWGLAGNTGELFF
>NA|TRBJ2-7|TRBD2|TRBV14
TGTGCCAGCAGCCCCTTTGCGGGAGGGAACTACGAGCAGTACTTC
CASSPFAGGNYEQYF
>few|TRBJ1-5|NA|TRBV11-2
TGTGCCAGCAGCTGGTCGGGGGCAAGTCAGCCCCAGCATTTT
CASSWSGASQPQHF
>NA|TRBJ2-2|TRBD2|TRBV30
TGTGCCTCCGCCGGGACTAGCGGGAGAGGGGAGCTGTTTTTT
CASAGTSGRGELFF
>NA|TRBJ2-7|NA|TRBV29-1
TGCAGCGTTCTCCCCCAACAGGGCTACGAGCAGTACTTC
CSVLPQQGYEQYF
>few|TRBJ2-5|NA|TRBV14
TGTGCCAGCAGCCAACCTTCGGGACCTAAAGAGACCCAGTACTTC
CASSQPSGPKETQYF
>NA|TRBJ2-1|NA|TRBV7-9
TGTGCCAGCAGCCAGAGACGCGGGATCGATGAGCAGTTCTTC
CASSQRRGIDEQFF
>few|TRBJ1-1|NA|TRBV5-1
TGCGCCAGCAGCTTTGGGGGCCTGAACACTGAAGCTTTCTTT
CASSFGGLNTEAFF
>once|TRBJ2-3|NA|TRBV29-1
TGCAGCTACGCCGGGACTGGCAGCACAGATACGCAGTATTTT
CSYAGTGSTDTQYF
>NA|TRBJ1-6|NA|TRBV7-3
TGTGCCAGCAGCTTAAATGGTCCGGGGAATTCACCCCTCCACTTT
CASSLNGPGNSPLHF
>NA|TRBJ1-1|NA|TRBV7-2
TGTGCCAGCAGCCCGACGGGCGTGGGCACTGAAGCTTTCTTT
CASSPTGVGTEAFF
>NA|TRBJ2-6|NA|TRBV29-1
TGCAGCGCGCGCGACAGCTCTGGGGCCAACGTCCTGACTTTC
CSARDSSGANVLTF
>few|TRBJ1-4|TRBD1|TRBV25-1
TGTGCCAGCAGTCCTCGACAGGGGGCCGCTGAAAAACTGTTTTTT
CASSPRQGAAEKLFF
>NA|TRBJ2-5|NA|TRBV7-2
TGTGCCAGCAGCTTAAGCCTGCTCGCAGGGGCCTGGGGGGAAGAGACCCAGTACTTC
CASSLSLLAGAWGEETQYF
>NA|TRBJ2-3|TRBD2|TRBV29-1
TGCAGCGTTGAAGGACTAGCGGGAGGGCTAACAGATACGCAGTATTTT
CSVEGLAGGLTDTQYF
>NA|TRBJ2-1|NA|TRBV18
TGTGCCAGCTCACCCCGACGGGTAGCGGGACAGAATGAGCAGTTCTTC
CASSPRRVAGQNEQFF
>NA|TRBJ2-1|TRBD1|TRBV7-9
TGTGCCAGCAGCCGGAGGGAGGCCGGGACAGGGAGTTACAATGAGCAGTTCTTC
CASSRREAGTGSYNEQFF
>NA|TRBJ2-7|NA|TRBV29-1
TGCAGCGTGGGACCAAAAGGAGGCTACGAGCAGTACTTC
CSVGPKGGYEQYF
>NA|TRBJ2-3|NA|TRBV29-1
TGCAGCGTTGAAGCGGGAGGCACAGATACGCAGTATTTT
CSVEAGGTDTQYF